Each of the 7 T cell receptor beta chains below was sequenced from the same sample in a study of CD8 T cells in ankylosing spondylitis. TCRdb reprocessed the 5' RACE reads via MiXCR and lists one record per CDR3 protein. The sample records 150,000 to 200,000 distinct CDR3 sequences, about a third being singletons. Input material: synovial fluid, either unsorted or a sorted T cell fraction (not recorded which). The receptors were sampled from a male donor with ankylosing spondylitis.

This clonotype has just a few counts. The V gene is TRBV11-2, the J gene TRBJ2-7; D call uncertain. V lost 1 base and J 4 bases, leaving 8 bases between the germline ends. In germline, CDR1 is SGHAT, CDR2 FQNNGV. The CDR3 length is 13 residues. The CDR3 loop reads CASSLGVTYEQYF. Written as DNA, the CDR3 is TGTGCCAGCAGCTTAGGGGTGACTTACGAGCAGTACTTC.

J is TRBJ2-7 and V is TRBV9; TRBD1 agrees at 9 bases. The CDR3 length is 15 residues. With 0 bases clipped from V and 3 bases from J, the junction kept 4 bases outside the gene matches. Germline V lookup: CDR1 SGDLS, CDR2 YYNGEE. The chain's CDR3 is CASSVGGQGFYEQYF. The CDR3 region has the DNA TGTGCCAGCAGCGTAGGAGGACAGGGGTTCTACGAGCAGTACTTC.

The genes are TRBV12-3 or TRBV12-4 and TRBJ2-1; 7 bases fit TRBD2. This CDR3 is built from 15 residues. The J segment lost 5 bases and the V segment lost 7 bases, leaving 11 bases of the junction unmatched. The CDR3 region has the DNA TGTGCCAGCATTCGGGGGGTAGCGATCAACAATGAGCAGTTCTTC. It is translated as CASIRGVAINNEQFF.

This clonotype was detected a few times. The gene calls are TRBV18 and TRBJ2-5, with D perhaps matching TRBD1 (5 bases). Trimming took off 8 bases at V and 5 bases at J, with 21 bases between the two ends. CDR3 length equals 15 residues. Germline V CDR1 and CDR2: KGHSH, LQKENI. CDR3 in amino acids: CASRLRQGSEETQYF. The CDR3 DNA reads TGTGCCAGCCGTCTCCGGCAGGGTTCGGAGGAGACCCAGTACTTC.

The rearrangement joins TRBV5-1 to TRBJ2-2; the match to TRBD1 covers 8 bases. The CDR3 runs to 15 residues. Germline-derived CDR1 and CDR2 are SGHRS and YFSETQ. V gave up 5 bases and J gave up 1 base; unmatched junction bases: 4. CDR3 sequence reads: CASRSDRGNTGELFF. CDR3 nucleotides: TGCGCCAGCAGATCCGACAGGGGGAACACCGGGGAGCTGTTTTTT.

This clonotype was detected a few times. The chain uses TRBV12-3 or TRBV12-4 and TRBJ2-7; D is possibly TRBD2 (6 bases). The CDR3 has 16 residues. V shed 0 bases and J shed 0 bases, with 12 bases lying between them. The CDR3 here is CASSLAAGSGSYEQYF. The CDR3 DNA reads TGTGCCAGCAGTTTAGCTGCCGGGAGCGGCTCCTACGAGCAGTACTTC.

This clonotype was seen a handful of times. This chain uses TRBV6-2 or TRBV6-3 with TRBJ2-1; D may match TRBD1 or TRBD2 (6 bases each). The CDR3 length is 14 residues. The V gene lost 6 bases and the J gene lost 3 bases, with 12 bases spanning the gap. Germline V gives CDR1 MNHEY, CDR2 SVGEGT. CDR3 loop: CASSRGGYYNEQFF. The CDR3 nucleotides read TGTGCCAGCAGCCGAGGGGGGTACTACAATGAGCAGTTCTTC.